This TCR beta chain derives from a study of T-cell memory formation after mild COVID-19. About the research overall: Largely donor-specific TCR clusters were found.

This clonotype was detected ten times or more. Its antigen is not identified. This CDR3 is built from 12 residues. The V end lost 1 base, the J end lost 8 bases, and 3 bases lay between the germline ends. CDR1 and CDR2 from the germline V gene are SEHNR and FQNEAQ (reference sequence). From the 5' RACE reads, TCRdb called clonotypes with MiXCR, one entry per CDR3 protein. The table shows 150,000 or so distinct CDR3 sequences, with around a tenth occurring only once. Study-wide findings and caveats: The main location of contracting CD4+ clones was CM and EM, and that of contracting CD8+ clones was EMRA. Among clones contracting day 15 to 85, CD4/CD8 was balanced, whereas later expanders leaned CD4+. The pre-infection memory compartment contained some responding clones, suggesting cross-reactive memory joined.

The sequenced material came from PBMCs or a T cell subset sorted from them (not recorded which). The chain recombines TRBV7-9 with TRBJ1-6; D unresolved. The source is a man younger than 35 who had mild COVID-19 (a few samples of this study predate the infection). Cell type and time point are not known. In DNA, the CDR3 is TGTGCCAGCAGCTTAGATCATTCACCCCTCCACTTT. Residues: CASSLDHSPLHF.